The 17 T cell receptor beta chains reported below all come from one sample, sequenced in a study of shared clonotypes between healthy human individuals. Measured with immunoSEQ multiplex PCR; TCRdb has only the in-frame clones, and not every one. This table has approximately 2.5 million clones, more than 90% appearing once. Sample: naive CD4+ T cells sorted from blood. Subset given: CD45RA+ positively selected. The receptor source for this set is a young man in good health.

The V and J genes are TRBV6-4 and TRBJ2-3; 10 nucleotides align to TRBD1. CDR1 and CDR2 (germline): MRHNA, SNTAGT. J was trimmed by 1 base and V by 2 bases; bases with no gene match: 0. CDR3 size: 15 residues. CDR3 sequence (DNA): TGTGCCAGCAGTGACGGGACAGGGGGCACAGATACGCAGTATTTT. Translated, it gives CASSDGTGGTDTQYF.

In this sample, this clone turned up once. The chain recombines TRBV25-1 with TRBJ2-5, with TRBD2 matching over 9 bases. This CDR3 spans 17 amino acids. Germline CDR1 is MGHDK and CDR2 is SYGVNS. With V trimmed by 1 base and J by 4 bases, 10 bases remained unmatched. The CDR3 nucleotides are TGTGCCAGCAGTGAATCTGGGAATAGCGGGAGACGAGAGACCCAGTACTTC. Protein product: CASSESGNSGRRETQYF.

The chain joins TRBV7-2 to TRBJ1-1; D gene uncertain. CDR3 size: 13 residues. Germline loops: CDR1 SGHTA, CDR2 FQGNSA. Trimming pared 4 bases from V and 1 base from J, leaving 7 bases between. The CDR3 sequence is CASSSKANTEAFF. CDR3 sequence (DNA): TGTGCCAGCAGCTCGAAAGCGAACACTGAAGCTTTCTTT.

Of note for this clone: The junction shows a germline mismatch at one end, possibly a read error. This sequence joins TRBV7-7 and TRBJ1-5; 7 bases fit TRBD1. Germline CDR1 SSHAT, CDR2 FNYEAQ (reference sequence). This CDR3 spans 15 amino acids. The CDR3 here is CASSSLGQPNQPQHF. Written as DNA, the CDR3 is TGTGCTAGCAGCTCACTGGGACAGCCCAATCAGCCCCAGCATTTT.

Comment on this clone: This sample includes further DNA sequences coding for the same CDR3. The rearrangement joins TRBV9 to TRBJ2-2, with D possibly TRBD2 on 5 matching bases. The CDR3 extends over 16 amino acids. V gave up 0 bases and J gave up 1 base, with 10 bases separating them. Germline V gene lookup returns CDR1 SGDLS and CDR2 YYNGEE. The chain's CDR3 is CASSVDPGGNTGELFF. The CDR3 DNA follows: TGTGCCAGCAGCGTAGACCCCGGAGGGAACACCGGGGAGCTGTTTTTT.

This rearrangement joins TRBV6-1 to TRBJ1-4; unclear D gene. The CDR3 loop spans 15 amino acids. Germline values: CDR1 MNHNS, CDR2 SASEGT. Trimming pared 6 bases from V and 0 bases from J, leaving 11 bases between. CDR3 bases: TGTGCCAGCAGCGGTCCCGGGACAACTAATGAAAAACTGTTTTTT. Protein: CASSGPGTTNEKLFF.

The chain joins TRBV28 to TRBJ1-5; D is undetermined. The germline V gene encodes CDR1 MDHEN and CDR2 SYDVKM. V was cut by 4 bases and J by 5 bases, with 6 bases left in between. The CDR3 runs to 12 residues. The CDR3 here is CASSSTDQPQHF. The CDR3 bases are TGTGCCAGCAGTTCGACGGATCAGCCCCAGCATTTT.

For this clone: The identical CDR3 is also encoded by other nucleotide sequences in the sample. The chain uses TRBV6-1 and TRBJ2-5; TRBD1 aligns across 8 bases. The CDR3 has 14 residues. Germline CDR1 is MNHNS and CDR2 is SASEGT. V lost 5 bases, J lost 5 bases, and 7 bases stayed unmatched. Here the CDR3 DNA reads TGTGCCAGCAGTTCAGGGGGCGCCGGGGAGACCCAGTACTTC. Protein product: CASSSGGAGETQYF.

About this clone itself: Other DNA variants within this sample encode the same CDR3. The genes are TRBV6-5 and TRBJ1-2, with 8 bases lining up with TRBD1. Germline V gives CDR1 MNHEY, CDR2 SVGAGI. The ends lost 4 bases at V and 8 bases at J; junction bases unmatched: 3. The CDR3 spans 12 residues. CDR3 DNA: TGTGCCAGCAGTTTGGACAGGGACGGCTACACCTTC. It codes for CASSLDRDGYTF.

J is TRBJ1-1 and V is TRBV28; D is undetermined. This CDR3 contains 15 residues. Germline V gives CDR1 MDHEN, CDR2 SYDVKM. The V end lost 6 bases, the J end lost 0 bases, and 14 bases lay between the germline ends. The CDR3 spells CASSDDATMNTEAFF. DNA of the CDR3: TGTGCCAGCAGCGACGACGCAACGATGAACACTGAAGCTTTCTTT.

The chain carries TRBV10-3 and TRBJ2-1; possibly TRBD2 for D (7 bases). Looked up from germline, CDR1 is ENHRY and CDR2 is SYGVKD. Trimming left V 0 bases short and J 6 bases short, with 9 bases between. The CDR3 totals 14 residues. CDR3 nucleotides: TGTGCCATCAGTGAGTCGCGGGGGCGCAATGAGCAGTTCTTC. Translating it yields CAISESRGRNEQFF.

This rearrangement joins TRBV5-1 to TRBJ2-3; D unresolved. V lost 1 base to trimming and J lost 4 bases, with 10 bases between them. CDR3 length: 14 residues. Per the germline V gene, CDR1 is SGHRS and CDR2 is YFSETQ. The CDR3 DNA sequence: TGCGCCAGCAGCTTGACGCTCTTTGCAGATACGCAGTATTTT. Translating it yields CASSLTLFADTQYF.

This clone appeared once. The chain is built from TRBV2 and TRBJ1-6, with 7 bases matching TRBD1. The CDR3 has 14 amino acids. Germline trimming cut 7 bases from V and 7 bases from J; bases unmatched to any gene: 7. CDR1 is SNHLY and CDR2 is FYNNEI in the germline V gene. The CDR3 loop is CASIRQGDNSPLHF. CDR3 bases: TGTGCCAGCATCCGACAGGGAGACAATTCACCCCTCCACTTT. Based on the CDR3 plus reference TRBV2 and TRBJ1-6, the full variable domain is EPEVTQTPSHQVTQMGQEVILRCVPISNHLYFYWYRQILGQKVEFLVSFYNNEISEKSEIFDDQFSVERPDGSNFTLKIRSTKLEDSAMYFCASIRQGDNSPLHFGNGTRLTVT.

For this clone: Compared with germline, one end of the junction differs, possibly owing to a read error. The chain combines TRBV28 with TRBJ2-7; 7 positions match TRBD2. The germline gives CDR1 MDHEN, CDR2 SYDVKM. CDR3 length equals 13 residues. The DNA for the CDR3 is TGTGCCAGCAGTCTGGGCGGGGGTAGCCTCGTCCACTTC. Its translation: CASSLGGGSLVHF.

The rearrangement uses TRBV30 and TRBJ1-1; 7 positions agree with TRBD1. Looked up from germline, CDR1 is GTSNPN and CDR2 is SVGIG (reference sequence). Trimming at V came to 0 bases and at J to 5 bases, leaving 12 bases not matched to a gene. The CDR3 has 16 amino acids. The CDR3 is CAWSVRQGVGKTEAFF. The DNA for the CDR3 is TGTGCCTGGAGTGTACGTCAGGGGGTGGGAAAAACTGAAGCTTTCTTT.

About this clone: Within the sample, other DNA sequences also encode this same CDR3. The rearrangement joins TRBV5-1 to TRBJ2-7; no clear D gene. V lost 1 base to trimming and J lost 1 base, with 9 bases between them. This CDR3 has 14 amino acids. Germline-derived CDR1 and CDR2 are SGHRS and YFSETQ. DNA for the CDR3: TGCGCCAGCAGCTTGTCAGCCGGATCCTACGAGCAGTACTTC. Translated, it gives CASSLSAGSYEQYF.

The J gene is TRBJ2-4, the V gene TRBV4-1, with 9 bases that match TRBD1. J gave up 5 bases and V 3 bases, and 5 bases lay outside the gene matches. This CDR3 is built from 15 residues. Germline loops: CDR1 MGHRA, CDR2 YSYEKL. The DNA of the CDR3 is TGCGCCAGCAGCCATGGGGGACAGGGCGAAAACATTCAGTACTTC. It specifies CASSHGGQGENIQYF.